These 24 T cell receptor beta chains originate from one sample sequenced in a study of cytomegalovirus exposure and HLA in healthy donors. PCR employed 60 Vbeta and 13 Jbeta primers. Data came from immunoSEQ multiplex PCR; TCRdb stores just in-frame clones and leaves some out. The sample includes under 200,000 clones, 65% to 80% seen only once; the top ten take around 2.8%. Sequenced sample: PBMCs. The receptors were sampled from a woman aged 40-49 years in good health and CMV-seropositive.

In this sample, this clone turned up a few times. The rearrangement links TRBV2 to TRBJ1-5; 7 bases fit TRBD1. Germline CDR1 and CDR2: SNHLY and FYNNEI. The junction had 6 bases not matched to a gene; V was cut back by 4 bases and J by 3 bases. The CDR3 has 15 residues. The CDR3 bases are TGTGCCAGCAGTGTAGGGGACAGCGTCAATCAGCCCCAGCATTTT. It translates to CASSVGDSVNQPQHF.

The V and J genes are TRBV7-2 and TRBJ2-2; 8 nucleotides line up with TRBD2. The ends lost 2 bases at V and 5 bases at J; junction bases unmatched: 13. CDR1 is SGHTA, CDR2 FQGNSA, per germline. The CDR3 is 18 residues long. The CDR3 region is CASSLFGGAGDGTGELFF. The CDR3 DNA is TGTGCCAGCAGCTTATTTGGGGGAGCGGGAGACGGAACCGGGGAGCTGTTTTTT. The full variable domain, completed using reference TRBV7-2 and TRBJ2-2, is GAGVSQSPSNKVTEKGKDVELRCDPISGHTALYWYRQSLGQGLEFLIYFQGNSAPDKSGLPSDRFSAERTGGSVSTLTIQRTQQEDSAVYLCASSLFGGAGDGTGELFFGEGSRLTVL.

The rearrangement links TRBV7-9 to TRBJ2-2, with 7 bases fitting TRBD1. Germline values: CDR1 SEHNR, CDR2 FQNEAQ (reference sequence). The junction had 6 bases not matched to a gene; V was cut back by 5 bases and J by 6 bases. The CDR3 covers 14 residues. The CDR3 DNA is TGTGCCAGCAGCCACAGACAGGGATCCGGGGAGCTGTTTTTT. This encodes CASSHRQGSGELFF.

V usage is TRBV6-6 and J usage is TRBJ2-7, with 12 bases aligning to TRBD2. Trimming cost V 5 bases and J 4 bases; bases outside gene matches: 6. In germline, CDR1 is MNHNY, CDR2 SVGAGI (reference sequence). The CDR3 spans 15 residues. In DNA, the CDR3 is TGTGCCAGCAGTCCGACTAGCGGGGGAATTTACGAGCAGTACTTC. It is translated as CASSPTSGGIYEQYF.

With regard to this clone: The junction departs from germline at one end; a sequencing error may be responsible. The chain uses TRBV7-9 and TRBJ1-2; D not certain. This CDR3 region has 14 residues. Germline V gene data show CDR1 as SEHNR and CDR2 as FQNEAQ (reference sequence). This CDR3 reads CSSSSSGGNYGYTF. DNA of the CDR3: TGTTCCAGCAGCTCTTCCGGAGGGAACTATGGCTACACCTTC.

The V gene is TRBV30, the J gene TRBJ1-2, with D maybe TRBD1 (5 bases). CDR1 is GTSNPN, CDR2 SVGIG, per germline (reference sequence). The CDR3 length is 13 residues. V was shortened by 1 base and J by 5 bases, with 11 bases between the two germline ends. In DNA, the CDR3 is TGTGCCTGGAGTGCCCTGGACATTTATGGCTACACCTTC. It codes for CAWSALDIYGYTF.

The CDR3 is CASERTSRSVGELFF. The CDR3 nucleotides read TGTGCCAGCGAGCGGACCTCACGGAGTGTCGGGGAGCTGTTTTTT. This chain uses TRBV28 with TRBJ2-2, with a possible D match to TRBD2 (5 bases). Germline CDR1 MDHEN, CDR2 SYDVKM. This CDR3 is 15 amino acids long. Trimming removed 8 bases at V and 7 bases at J, with 20 bases between. The full variable domain, completed using reference TRBV28 and TRBJ2-2, is DVKVTQSSRYLVKRTGEKVFLECVQDMDHENMFWYRQDPGLGLRLIYFSYDVKMKEKGDIPEGYSVSREKKERFSLILESASTNQTSMYLCASERTSRSVGELFFGEGSRLTVL.

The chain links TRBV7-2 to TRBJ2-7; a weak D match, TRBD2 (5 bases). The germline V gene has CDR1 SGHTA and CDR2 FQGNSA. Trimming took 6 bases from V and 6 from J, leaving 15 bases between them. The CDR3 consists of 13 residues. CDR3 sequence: CASSHPQTSEQYF. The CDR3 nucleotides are TGTGCCAGCAGTCACCCCCAAACTAGCGAGCAGTACTTC.

The CDR3 nucleotides are TGTGCCTGGAGTGTTGGGGGACAGGGTAATGAAAAACTGTTTTTT. Amino acid sequence: CAWSVGGQGNEKLFF. V gene TRBV30 combines with J gene TRBJ1-4, with TRBD1 matching over 9 bases. This CDR3 has 15 residues. Germline V gene lookup returns CDR1 GTSNPN and CDR2 SVGIG (reference sequence). J lost 4 bases, V lost 0 bases, and 3 bases had no gene match. Complete variable domain (other parts from reference TRBV30 and TRBJ1-4): SQTIHQWPATLVQPVGSPLSLECTVEGTSNPNLYWYRQAAGRGLQLLFYSVGIGQISSEVPQNLSASRPQDRQFILSSKKLLLSDSGFYLCAWSVGGQGNEKLFFGSGTQLSVL.

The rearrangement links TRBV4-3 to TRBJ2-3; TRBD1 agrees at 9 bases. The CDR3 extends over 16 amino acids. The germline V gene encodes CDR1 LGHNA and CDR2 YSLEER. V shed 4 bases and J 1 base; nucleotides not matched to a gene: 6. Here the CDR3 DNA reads TGCGCCAGCAGCCCTGGACAGGGGTCAGGCACAGATACGCAGTATTTT. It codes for CASSPGQGSGTDTQYF.

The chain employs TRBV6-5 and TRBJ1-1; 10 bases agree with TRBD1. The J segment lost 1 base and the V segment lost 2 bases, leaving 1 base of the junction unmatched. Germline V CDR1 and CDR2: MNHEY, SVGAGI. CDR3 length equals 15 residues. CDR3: CASSYGTGENTEAFF. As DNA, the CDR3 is TGTGCCAGCAGTTACGGGACAGGGGAGAACACTGAAGCTTTCTTT.

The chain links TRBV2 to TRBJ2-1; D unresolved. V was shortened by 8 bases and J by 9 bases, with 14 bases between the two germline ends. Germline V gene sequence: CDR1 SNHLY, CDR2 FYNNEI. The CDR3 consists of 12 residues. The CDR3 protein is CASSYTNIEQFF. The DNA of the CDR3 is TGTGCCAGCTCTTACACGAATATTGAGCAGTTCTTC.

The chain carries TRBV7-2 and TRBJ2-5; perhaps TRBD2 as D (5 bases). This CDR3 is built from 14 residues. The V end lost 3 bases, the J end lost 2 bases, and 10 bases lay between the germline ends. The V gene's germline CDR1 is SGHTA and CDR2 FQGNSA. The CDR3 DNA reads TGTGCCAGCAGCTTGGCGGGTAATCAAGAGACCCAGTACTTC. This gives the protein CASSLAGNQETQYF. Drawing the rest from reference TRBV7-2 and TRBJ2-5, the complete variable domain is GAGVSQSPSNKVTEKGKDVELRCDPISGHTALYWYRQSLGQGLEFLIYFQGNSAPDKSGLPSDRFSAERTGGSVSTLTIQRTQQEDSAVYLCASSLAGNQETQYFGPGTRLLVL.

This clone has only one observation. The CDR3 region is CASRQTVTYEQYF. The CDR3 bases are TGTGCCAGCAGACAGACAGTTACGTACGAGCAGTACTTC. The rearrangement uses TRBV7-2 and TRBJ2-7; D possibly corresponds to TRBD1 (5 bases). This CDR3 comprises 13 residues. The V end lost 6 bases, the J end lost 4 bases, and 13 bases lay between the germline ends. In germline, CDR1 is SGHTA, CDR2 FQGNSA.

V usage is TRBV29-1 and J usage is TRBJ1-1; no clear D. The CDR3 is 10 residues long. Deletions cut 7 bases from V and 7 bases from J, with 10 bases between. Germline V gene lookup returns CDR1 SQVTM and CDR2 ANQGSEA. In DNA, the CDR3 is TGCAGCGGAGGAAACGTTGAAGCTTTCTTT. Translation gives CSGGNVEAFF.

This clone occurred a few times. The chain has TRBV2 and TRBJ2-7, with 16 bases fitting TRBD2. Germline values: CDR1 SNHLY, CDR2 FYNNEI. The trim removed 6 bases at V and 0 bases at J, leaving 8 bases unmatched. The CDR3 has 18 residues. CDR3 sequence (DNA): TGTGCCAGCAGGATGGGGGGACTAGCGGGGGGGAACTCCTACGAGCAGTACTTC. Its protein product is CASRMGGLAGGNSYEQYF.

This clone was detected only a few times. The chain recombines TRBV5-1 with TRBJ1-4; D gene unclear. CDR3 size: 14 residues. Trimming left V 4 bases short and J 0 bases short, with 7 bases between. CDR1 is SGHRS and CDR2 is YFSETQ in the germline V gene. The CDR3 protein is CASSPGATNEKLFF. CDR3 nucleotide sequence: TGCGCCAGCAGCCCAGGTGCAACTAATGAAAAACTGTTTTTT.

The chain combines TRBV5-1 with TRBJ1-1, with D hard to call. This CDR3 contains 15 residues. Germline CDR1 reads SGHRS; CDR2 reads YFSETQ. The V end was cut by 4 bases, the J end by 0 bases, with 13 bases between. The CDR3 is CASSVQPGVNTEAFF. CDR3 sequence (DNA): TGCGCCAGCAGCGTTCAACCCGGGGTGAACACTGAAGCTTTCTTT.

The CDR3, as DNA: TGTGCCAGCAGCGTGGGGAGGGAGCAAGGCAATCAGCCCCAGCATTTT. Amino acid sequence: CASSVGREQGNQPQHF. The V call is TRBV7-4, the J call TRBJ1-5, with no clear D. In germline, CDR1 is SGHVT, CDR2 SQSDAQ. The CDR3 extends over 16 amino acids. V lost 5 bases and J lost 2, with 16 bases in between.

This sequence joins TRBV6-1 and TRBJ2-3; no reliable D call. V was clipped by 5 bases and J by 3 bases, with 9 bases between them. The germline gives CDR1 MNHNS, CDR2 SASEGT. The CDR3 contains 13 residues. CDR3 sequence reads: CASSLLETDTQYF. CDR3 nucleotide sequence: TGTGCCAGCAGTCTCCTCGAGACAGATACGCAGTATTTT.

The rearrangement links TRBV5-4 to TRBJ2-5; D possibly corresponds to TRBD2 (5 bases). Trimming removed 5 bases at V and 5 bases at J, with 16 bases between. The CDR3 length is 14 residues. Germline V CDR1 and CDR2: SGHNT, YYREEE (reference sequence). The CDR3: CASRSDKAVETQYF. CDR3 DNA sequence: TGTGCCAGCAGGTCGGATAAAGCGGTGGAGACCCAGTACTTC.

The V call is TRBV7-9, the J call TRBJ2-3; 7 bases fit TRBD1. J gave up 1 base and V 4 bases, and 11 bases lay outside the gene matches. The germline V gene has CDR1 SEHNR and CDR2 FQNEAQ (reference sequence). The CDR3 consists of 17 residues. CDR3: CASSYYRGSGGTDTQYF. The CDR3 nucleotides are TGTGCCAGCAGCTACTACAGGGGTAGTGGGGGCACAGATACGCAGTATTTT. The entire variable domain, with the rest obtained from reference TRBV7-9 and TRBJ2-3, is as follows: DTGVSQNPRHKITKRGQNVTFRCDPISEHNRLYWYRQTLGQGPEFLTYFQNEAQLEKSRLLSDRFSAERPKGSFSTLEIQRTEQGDSAMYLCASSYYRGSGGTDTQYFGPGTRLTVL.

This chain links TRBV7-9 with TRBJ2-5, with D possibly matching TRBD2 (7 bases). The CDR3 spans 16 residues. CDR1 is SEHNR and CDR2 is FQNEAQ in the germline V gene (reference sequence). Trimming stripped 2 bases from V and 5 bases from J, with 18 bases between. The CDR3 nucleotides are TGTGCCAGCAGCTTACGGGGCGGGGGCACTCAGGAGACCCAGTACTTC. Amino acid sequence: CASSLRGGGTQETQYF.

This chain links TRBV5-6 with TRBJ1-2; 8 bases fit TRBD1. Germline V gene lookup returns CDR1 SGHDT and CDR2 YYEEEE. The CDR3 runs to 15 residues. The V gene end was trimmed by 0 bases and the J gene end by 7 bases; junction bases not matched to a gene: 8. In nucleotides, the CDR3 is TGTGCCAGCAGCTTGGCCGCAGGGGGCAAATCTGGCTACACCTTC. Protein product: CASSLAAGGKSGYTF.